This entry describes one TCR beta chain. The antigen is undetermined. The record originates from a study of graft-versus-host responses after intestinal transplantation. Study conclusions and caveats: There were GvH clones found in recipient marrow, and some of them appeared first in ileum or blood.

The V and J ends lost 5 bases and 4 bases respectively, with 14 bases between them. The germline gives CDR1 MDHEN, CDR2 SYDVKM. There are 14 residues in the CDR3. This table comes from immunoSEQ multiplex PCR, and its TCRdb copy is limited to in-frame clones, with some not included. The data show 90,000 to 120,000 clones, roughly 84% seen once. Sequenced material: unstimulated CD4+ T cells sorted from spleen or lymph node cells, taken before intestinal transplant. The rearrangement joins TRBV28 to TRBJ1-2; tentative D call: TRBD1 (5 bases). The TCR sequence derives from a human donor who received an intestinal transplant. CDR3 residues: CASSPPGTRYGYTF. The CDR3 coding sequence is TGTGCCAGCAGTCCACCAGGGACCCGCTATGGCTACACCTTC.